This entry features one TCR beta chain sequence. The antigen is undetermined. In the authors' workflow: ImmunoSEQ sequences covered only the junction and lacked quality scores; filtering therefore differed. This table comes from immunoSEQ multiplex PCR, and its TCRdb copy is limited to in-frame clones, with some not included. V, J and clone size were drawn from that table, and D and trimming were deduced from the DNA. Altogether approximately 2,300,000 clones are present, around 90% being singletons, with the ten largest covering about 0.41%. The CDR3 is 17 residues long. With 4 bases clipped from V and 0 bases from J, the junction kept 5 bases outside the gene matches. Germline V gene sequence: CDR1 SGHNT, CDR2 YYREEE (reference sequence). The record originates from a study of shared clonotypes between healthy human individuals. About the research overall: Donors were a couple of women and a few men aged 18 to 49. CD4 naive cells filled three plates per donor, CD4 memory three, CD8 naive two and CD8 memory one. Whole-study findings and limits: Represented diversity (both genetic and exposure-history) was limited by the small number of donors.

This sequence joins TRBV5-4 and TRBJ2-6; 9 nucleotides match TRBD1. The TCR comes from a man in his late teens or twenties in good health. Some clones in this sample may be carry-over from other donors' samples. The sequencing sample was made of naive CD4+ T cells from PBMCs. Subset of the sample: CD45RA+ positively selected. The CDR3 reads CASSPGQGISGANVLTF. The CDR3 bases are TGTGCCAGCAGCCCGGGACAGGGAATCTCTGGGGCCAACGTCCTGACTTTC. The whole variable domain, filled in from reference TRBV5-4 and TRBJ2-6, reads ETGVTQSPTHLIKTRGQQVTLRCSSQSGHNTVSWYQQALGQGPQFIFQYYREEENGRGNFPPRFSGLQFPNYSSELNVNALELDDSALYLCASSPGQGISGANVLTFGAGSRLTVL.